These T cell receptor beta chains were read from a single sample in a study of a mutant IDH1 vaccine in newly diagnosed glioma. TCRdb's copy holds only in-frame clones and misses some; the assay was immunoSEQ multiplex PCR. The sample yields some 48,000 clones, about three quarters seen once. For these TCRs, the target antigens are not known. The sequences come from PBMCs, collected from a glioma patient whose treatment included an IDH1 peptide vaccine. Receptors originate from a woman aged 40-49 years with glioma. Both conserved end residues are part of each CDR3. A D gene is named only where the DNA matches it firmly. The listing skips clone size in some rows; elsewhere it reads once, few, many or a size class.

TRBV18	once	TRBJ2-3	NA	CASSRAVRSSTDTQYF	TGTGCCAGCTCACGCGCGGTGCGTTCTAGCACAGATACGCAGTATTTT
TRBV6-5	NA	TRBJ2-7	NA	CASSTRSREQYF	TGTGCCAGCAGTACTAGATCACGGGAGCAGTACTTC
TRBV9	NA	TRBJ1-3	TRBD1	CASSAPGTGPGNTIYF	TGTGCCAGCAGCGCGCCCGGGACAGGGCCTGGAAACACCATATATTTT
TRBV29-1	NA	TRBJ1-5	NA	CSVDGSNQPQHF	TGCAGCGTTGACGGTAGCAATCAGCCCCAGCATTTT
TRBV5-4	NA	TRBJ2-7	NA	CASSLGRPSSYEQYF	TGTGCCAGCAGCTTAGGACGGCCGAGCTCCTACGAGCAGTACTTC
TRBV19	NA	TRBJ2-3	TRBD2	CASAGGAGTDTQYF	TGTGCCAGTGCGGGGGGGGCCGGAACAGATACGCAGTATTTT
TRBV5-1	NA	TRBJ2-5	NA	CASSFRVVGETQYF	TGCGCCAGCAGCTTCCGGGTTGTAGGGGAGACCCAGTACTTC
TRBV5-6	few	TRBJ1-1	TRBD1	CASSLGDRGWAFF	TGTGCCAGCAGCTTGGGGGACAGGGGCTGGGCTTTCTTT
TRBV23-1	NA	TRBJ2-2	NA	CASSQDLAGTGELFF	TGCGCCAGCAGTCAAGACCTTGCGGGCACCGGGGAGCTGTTTTTT
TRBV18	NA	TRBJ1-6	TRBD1	CASSPRDSGNNSPLHF	TGTGCCAGCTCACCGAGGGACAGTGGTAATAATTCACCCCTCCACTTT
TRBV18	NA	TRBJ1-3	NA	CASSPVSGAGDSGNTIYF	TGTGCCAGCTCACCAGTTTCGGGAGCCGGAGACTCTGGAAACACCATATATTTT
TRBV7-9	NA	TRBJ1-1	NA	CASSSFTLGNTEAFF	TGTGCCAGCAGCTCCTTTACATTGGGGAACACTGAAGCTTTCTTT
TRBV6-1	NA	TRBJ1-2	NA	CASSEREGYGYTF	TGTGCCAGCAGTGAAAGGGAAGGCTATGGCTACACCTTC
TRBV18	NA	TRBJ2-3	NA	CASSPGRPLGDTQYF	TGTGCCAGCTCACCCGGGCGACCCCTCGGCGATACGCAGTATTTT
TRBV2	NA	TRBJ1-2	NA	CASGPDLNYGYTF	TGTGCCAGCGGACCTGACTTAAACTATGGCTACACCTTC
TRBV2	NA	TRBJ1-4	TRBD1	CASSGQGPNEKLFF	TGTGCCAGCAGTGGACAGGGCCCTAATGAAAAACTGTTTTTT
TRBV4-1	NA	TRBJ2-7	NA	CASSRRLYEQYF	TGCGCCAGCAGCCGACGGCTCTACGAGCAGTACTTC
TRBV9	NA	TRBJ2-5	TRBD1	CASSPRTGTETQYF	TGTGCCAGCAGTCCTCGGACAGGGACGGAGACCCAGTACTTC
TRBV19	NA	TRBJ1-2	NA	CASSIRTGIGGYTF	TGTGCCAGTAGTATACGAACAGGGATAGGGGGCTACACCTTC
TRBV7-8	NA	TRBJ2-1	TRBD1	CATILTGGWDNEQFF	TGTGCCACTATCCTCACAGGGGGCTGGGACAATGAGCAGTTCTTC
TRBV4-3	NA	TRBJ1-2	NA	CASSQTRRGSGYTF	TGCGCCAGCAGCCAAACCAGACGGGGGTCTGGCTACACCTTC
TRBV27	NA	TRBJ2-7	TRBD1	CASSHTGTGEREQYF	TGTGCCAGCAGCCACACCGGGACAGGGGAGCGCGAGCAGTACTTC
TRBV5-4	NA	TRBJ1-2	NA	CASSLLPDLRINYGYTF	TGTGCCAGCAGCTTGCTGCCCGACCTCCGCATCAACTATGGCTACACCTTC
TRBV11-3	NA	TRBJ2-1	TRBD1	CASSLGERRQGRYEQFF	TGTGCCAGCAGCTTAGGAGAGAGGAGACAGGGACGATATGAGCAGTTCTTC
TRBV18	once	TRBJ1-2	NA	CASSPLQDSYGYTF	TGTGCCAGCTCACCCCTACAAGACAGCTATGGCTACACCTTC
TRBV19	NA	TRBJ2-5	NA	CASSMGRGETQYF	TGTGCCAGTAGTATGGGGCGGGGAGAGACCCAGTACTTC